A single sample gave rise to the 17 T cell receptor beta chains below, sequenced in a study of blood T cells in healthy people across ages. Next came a second PCR, run for roughly 6 to 11 cycles, which used a sample-barcoded 5' primer along with a J-beta primer mix. TCRdb re-derived calls from the 5' RACE reads in MiXCR, one entry per CDR3 protein. This table holds 1,500,000 or so distinct CDR3 sequences, approximately 63% found once. The sequenced sample was blood. The receptors shown here come from a man aged 18 to 29 in good health.

This chain uses TRBV12-3 or TRBV12-4 with TRBJ2-1; D is possibly TRBD2 (5 bases). Deletions cut 6 bases from V and 9 bases from J, with 12 bases between. This CDR3 has 12 amino acids. The CDR3 is CASRIGGVEQFF. The CDR3 coding sequence is TGTGCCAGCAGGATTGGAGGTGTTGAGCAGTTCTTC.

The chain has TRBV4-1 and TRBJ2-7, with D tentatively TRBD2 (6 bases). This CDR3 comprises 16 residues. Germline loops: CDR1 MGHRA, CDR2 YSYEKL. V lost 0 bases and J lost 0, with 12 bases in between. The CDR3 region has the DNA TGCGCCAGCAGCCAAGAAATAGCGGAGCCCTCCTACGAGCAGTACTTC. It specifies CASSQEIAEPSYEQYF.

This sequence joins TRBV4-2 and TRBJ2-3; 10 bases align to TRBD2. Germline assignment: CDR1 LGHNA and CDR2 YNFKEQ. The CDR3 has 15 residues. J lost 8 bases, V lost 4 bases, and 9 bases had no gene match. As DNA, the CDR3 is TGTGCCAGCAGCCCCGGGACTAGCGTTTTGTTTACGCAGTATTTT. Translation gives CASSPGTSVLFTQYF.

This chain joins TRBV13 and TRBJ2-5, with D perhaps being TRBD1 or TRBD2 (5 bases each). The J call may be faulty, since TRBJ2-7 better matches the DNA end. The germline gives CDR1 PRHDT, CDR2 FYEKMQ (reference sequence). The CDR3 has 14 residues. CDR3 in DNA: TGTGCCAGCAGCTTCACGAATACCGGGACCGAGCAGTACTTC. This codes for CASSFTNTGTEQYF.

This clonotype was observed a few times. The chain combines TRBV20-1 with TRBJ1-6; 7 nucleotides agree with TRBD1. The CDR3 totals 13 residues. The trim removed 6 bases at V and 6 bases at J, leaving 5 bases unmatched. Germline assignment: CDR1 DFQATT and CDR2 SNEGSKA (reference sequence). The CDR3 loop is CSAQTGFNSPLHF. DNA of the CDR3: TGCAGTGCGCAGACAGGGTTTAATTCACCCCTCCACTTT.

The chain employs TRBV7-2 and TRBJ1-6; D ambiguous. The CDR3 contains 12 residues. V was trimmed by 6 bases and J by 8 bases, leaving 8 bases between them. CDR1 and CDR2 (germline): SGHTA, FQGNSA. CDR3 in DNA: TGTGCCAGCAGTAATGGGGATTCACCCCTCCACTTT. Encoded protein: CASSNGDSPLHF.

V gene TRBV28 combines with J gene TRBJ1-3; unclear D gene. CDR3 size: 15 residues. Germline CDR1 is MDHEN and CDR2 is SYDVKM. Trimming stripped 4 bases from V and 0 bases from J, with 10 bases between. The CDR3 is CASSSSSHSGNTIYF. CDR3 nucleotide sequence: TGTGCCAGCAGTTCTTCATCGCACTCTGGAAACACCATATATTTT.

Worth noting for this clonotype: A junction boundary mismatches the germline segment, possibly from a read error. The chain links TRBV25-1 to TRBJ1-1, with D hard to call. The CDR3 contains 12 residues. Germline V gene sequence: CDR1 MGHDK, CDR2 SYGVNS. The CDR3 DNA is TGTGCCAGCATTGGTGGATACACTAAAGCTTTCTTT. Its translation is CASIGGYTKAFF.

The rearrangement joins TRBV27 to TRBJ2-3; D call uncertain. The germline V and J ends were trimmed by 5 bases and 2 bases, with 8 bases remaining between them. CDR1 and CDR2 (germline): MNHEY, SMNVEV (reference sequence). CDR3 length: 13 amino acids. CDR3 sequence (DNA): TGTGCCAGCAGTGTATGGGACACAGATACGCAGTATTTT. This translates into CASSVWDTDTQYF.

This clonotype was observed a handful of times. The rearrangement joins TRBV6-6 to TRBJ2-6, with D tentatively TRBD1 or TRBD2 (5 bases each). Germline lookup yields CDR1 MNHNY and CDR2 SVGAGI (reference sequence). V was cut by 10 bases and J by 10 bases, with 17 bases left in between. The CDR3 is 13 residues long. CDR3 DNA sequence: TGTGCCACCATTGGCCCGGGACCTAACGTCCTGACTTTC. It codes for CATIGPGPNVLTF.

This clonotype was seen a few times. V is TRBV9 and J is TRBJ2-7; 10 bases fit TRBD2. J was trimmed by 4 bases and V by 6 bases; bases with no gene match: 10. Germline CDR1 is SGDLS and CDR2 is YYNGEE. This CDR3 is 15 amino acids long. This chain's CDR3 is CASTRGASGSYEQYF. For the CDR3, the DNA is TGTGCCAGCACCCGCGGGGCTAGCGGGAGTTACGAGCAGTACTTC.

This rearrangement joins TRBV9 to TRBJ2-2; no definite D call. The CDR3 has 15 residues. V lost 0 bases to trimming and J lost 3 bases, with 9 bases between them. Germline-derived CDR1 and CDR2 are SGDLS and YYNGEE. CDR3 coding DNA: TGTGCCAGCAGCGTAGGTAGGCAGGACACCGGGGAGCTGTTTTTT. Translating gives CASSVGRQDTGELFF.

The table lists this clonotype with a few counts. The chain carries TRBV5-1 and TRBJ2-3, with a possible D match to TRBD1 (6 bases). The CDR3 runs 16 residues. The V and J ends lost 0 bases and 4 bases respectively, with 15 bases between them. Germline CDR1 SGHRS, CDR2 YFSETQ. The CDR3 DNA reads as TGCGCCAGCAGCTTGGTTCGGCAGGGGTCGGCAGATACGCAGTATTTT. This sequence encodes CASSLVRQGSADTQYF. Supplemented by reference TRBV5-1 and TRBJ2-3, the full variable domain reads KAGVTQTPRYLIKTRGQQVTLSCSPISGHRSVSWYQQTPGQGLQFLFEYFSETQRNKGNFPGRFSGRQFSNSRSEMNVSTLELGDSALYLCASSLVRQGSADTQYFGPGTRLTVL.

The V and J genes are TRBV3-1 and TRBJ1-2; D unresolved. The CDR3 consists of 15 residues. V was trimmed by 1 base and J by 2 bases, leaving 11 bases between them. Germline-derived CDR1 and CDR2 are LGHDT and YNNKEL (reference sequence). The DNA of the CDR3 is TGTGCCAGCAGCCAAGGTGCAGGAACAAACTATGGCTACACCTTC. As protein: CASSQGAGTNYGYTF.

V gene TRBV12-3 or TRBV12-4 combines with J gene TRBJ2-7; D may be TRBD1 or TRBD2 (5 bases each). Trimming shortened V by 5 bases and J by 2 bases, and 16 bases separated the two germline ends. The CDR3 contains 15 residues. The CDR3 DNA reads TGTGCCAGCAGTACAGGACGAGCGGCGGCCTACGAGCAGTACTTC. Protein: CASSTGRAAAYEQYF.

In this sample, this clonotype turned up a few times. This sequence joins TRBV7-2 and TRBJ2-3; a possible D gene is TRBD1 (6 bases). CDR3 length equals 14 residues. Trimming took off 4 bases at V and 4 bases at J, with 12 bases between the two ends. Germline V gene sequence: CDR1 SGHTA, CDR2 FQGNSA. The CDR3 region is CASSYTHRADTQYF. The CDR3 nucleotides read TGTGCCAGCAGCTACACACACAGGGCAGATACGCAGTATTTT.

This clonotype showed up many times. V usage is TRBV27 and J usage is TRBJ2-5; tentatively, D is TRBD1 or TRBD2 (5 bases each). The germline CDR1 and CDR2 sequences are MNHEY and SMNVEV (reference sequence). The V end was cut by 5 bases, the J end by 5 bases, with 12 bases between. This CDR3 contains 13 residues. The CDR3 reads CASSPQGEETQYF. The CDR3 DNA reads TGTGCCAGCAGTCCGCAGGGAGAGGAGACCCAGTACTTC.